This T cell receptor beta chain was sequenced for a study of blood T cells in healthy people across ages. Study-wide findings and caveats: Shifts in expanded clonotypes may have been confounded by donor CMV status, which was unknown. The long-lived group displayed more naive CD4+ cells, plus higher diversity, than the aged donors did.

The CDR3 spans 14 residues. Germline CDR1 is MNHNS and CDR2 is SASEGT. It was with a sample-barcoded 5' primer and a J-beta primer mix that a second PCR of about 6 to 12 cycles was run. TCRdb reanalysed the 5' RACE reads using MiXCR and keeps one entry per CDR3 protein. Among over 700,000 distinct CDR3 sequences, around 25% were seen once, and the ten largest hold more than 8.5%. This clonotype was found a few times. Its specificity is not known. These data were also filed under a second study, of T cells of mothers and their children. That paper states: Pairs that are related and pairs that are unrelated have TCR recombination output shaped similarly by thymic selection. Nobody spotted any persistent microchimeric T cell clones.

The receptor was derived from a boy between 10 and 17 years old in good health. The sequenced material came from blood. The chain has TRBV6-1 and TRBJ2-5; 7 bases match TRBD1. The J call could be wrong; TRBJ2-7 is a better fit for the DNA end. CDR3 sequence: CASRPMTGLDEQYF. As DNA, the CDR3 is TGTGCCAGCAGGCCCATGACAGGGCTCGACGAGCAGTACTTC.